Listed here are 13 T cell receptor beta chains from one sample, sequenced in a study of blood T cells in healthy people across ages (dated by TCRdb to the mid-2010s). The library came from 5' RACE. Sequencing took place on an Illumina HiSeq 2500. The second PCR ran for roughly 7 to 12 cycles and used a J-beta primer mix along with a sample-barcoded 5' primer. The public reads were reprocessed in TCRdb via fastp at Q25 and MiXCR, keeping in-frame beta chains. For every CDR3 protein sequence, its rows merge into one entry that carries the most common genes and DNA. The sample data list 1.5 million to 2 million distinct CDR3 sequences, and around 50% of these were observed just once. The ten most abundant clones make up less than 2.5% of the sample. The sequenced sample consisted of blood. Receptors originate from a woman in her 40s in good health.

The chain has TRBV21-1 and TRBJ2-7; TRBD1 reflects the table's D call only, with no check against the DNA. TRBV21-1 is a pseudogene segment. The CDR3 runs to 16 residues. The CDR3 region is CASSKGPGHLSYEQYF. CDR3 bases: TGTGCCAGCAGCAAAGGCCCGGGACACTTGTCCTACGAGCAGTACTTC.

The rearrangement uses TRBV28 and TRBJ1-1; tentatively, D is TRBD1 (5 bases). Germline V gives CDR1 MDHEN, CDR2 SYDVKM. This CDR3 has 13 amino acids. V was shortened by 6 bases and J by 0 bases, with 8 bases between the two germline ends. CDR3 bases: TGTGCCAGCAGACAGGTAATGAACACTGAAGCTTTCTTT. Its protein is CASRQVMNTEAFF.

Only one count was recorded for this clonotype. The rearrangement uses TRBV14 and TRBJ2-1, with TRBD2 matching 7 bases. Germline CDR1 SGHDN, CDR2 FVKESK. This CDR3 has 13 residues. The J segment lost 10 bases and the V segment lost 0 bases, leaving 3 bases of the junction unmatched. In DNA form, the CDR3 reads TGTGCCAGCAGCCAAGATTGGGGGGGGGAGCAGTTCTTC. Protein product: CASSQDWGGEQFF.

This clonotype was seen a few times. The gene calls are TRBV27 and TRBJ2-7, with D maybe TRBD2 (5 bases). Looked up from germline, CDR1 is MNHEY and CDR2 is SMNVEV (reference sequence). The CDR3 has 15 amino acids. Trimming removed 3 bases from V and 5 bases from J, with 17 bases in between. The chain's CDR3 is CASSLEIGLAHEQYF. The CDR3 DNA is TGTGCCAGCAGTTTGGAGATCGGGCTAGCCCACGAGCAGTACTTC.

This clonotype appeared a few times. The genes are TRBV7-9 and TRBJ2-3, with D tentatively TRBD2 (5 bases). V lost 2 bases and J 2 bases, leaving 11 bases between the germline ends. The CDR3 runs to 15 residues. Germline V gives CDR1 SEHNR, CDR2 FQNEAQ (reference sequence). DNA of the CDR3: TGTGCCAGCAGCTTAATCGGGGAACTCACAGATACGCAGTATTTT. This gives the protein CASSLIGELTDTQYF.

The chain uses TRBV5-1 and TRBJ2-3, with 8 bases lining up with TRBD1. The CDR3 runs to 15 residues. V lost 4 bases and J lost 3; bases outside the gene matches: 7. Germline assignment: CDR1 SGHRS and CDR2 YFSETQ. This CDR3 is CASSPRTGWTDTQYF. CDR3 nucleotide sequence: TGCGCCAGCAGCCCGAGGACAGGGTGGACAGATACGCAGTATTTT.

A few counts support this clonotype. The V gene is TRBV7-3, the J gene TRBJ2-4; D might be TRBD1 (5 bases). The germline CDR1 and CDR2 sequences are SGHTA and FQGTGA. Between the trimmed V and J ends, which lost 2 bases and 13 bases, there was a span of 18 bases. The CDR3 is 14 residues long. The CDR3 is CASSLGQGRSEQYF. CDR3 nucleotides: TGTGCCAGCAGCTTAGGCCAGGGTAGGAGTGAGCAGTACTTC.

A few counts support this clonotype. The chain is built from TRBV5-1 and TRBJ2-7; TRBD1 matches 9 bases. The CDR3 totals 15 residues. Germline lookup yields CDR1 SGHRS and CDR2 YFSETQ. Trimming cost V 4 bases and J 6 bases; bases outside gene matches: 11. The CDR3 DNA follows: TGCGCCAGCAGCCGCGCGGGACAGGGAGAAAGCGAGCAGTACTTC. The encoded protein is CASSRAGQGESEQYF.

Details on this clonotype: The CDR3 does not end in the conserved phenylalanine or tryptophan, so this is likely a read error. The gene calls are TRBV4-1 and TRBJ2-7, with D possibly being TRBD1 or TRBD2 (5 bases each). V was clipped by 1 base and J by 0 bases, with 13 bases between them. Germline loops: CDR1 MGHRA, CDR2 YSYEKL. This CDR3 has 16 amino acids. CDR3 in DNA: TGCGCCAGCAGCCAAGGCCCCGGGGCAGTCTCCTACGAGCAGTACATC. Residues: CASSQGPGAVSYEQYI.

This clonotype was seen only a few times. The junction shows a germline mismatch at one end, possibly a read error. CDR3 protein: CASSLSTVSYEQYF. DNA of the CDR3: TGTGCTAGCAGCTTAAGTACAGTTTCCTACGAGCAGTACTTC. The V call is TRBV7-7, the J call TRBJ2-7; D is undetermined. CDR1 and CDR2 from the germline V gene are SSHAT and FNYEAQ (reference sequence). This CDR3 comprises 14 residues.

This clonotype was seen more than once but under ten times. The chain uses TRBV20-1 and TRBJ1-6, with D possibly matching TRBD1 (5 bases). The CDR3 totals 15 residues. V was clipped by 0 bases and J by 6 bases, with 12 bases between them. Germline V gene data show CDR1 as DFQATT and CDR2 as SNEGSKA (reference sequence). The CDR3 loop reads CSARDKQAANSPLHF. CDR3 sequence (DNA): TGCAGTGCTAGAGATAAACAGGCCGCTAATTCACCCCTCCACTTT.

This chain joins TRBV7-9 and TRBJ2-1; unclear D gene. The CDR3 spans 15 residues. Trimming removed 3 bases at V and 7 bases at J, with 16 bases between. Germline loops: CDR1 SEHNR, CDR2 FQNEAQ (reference sequence). The CDR3 region is CASSFDSRKENEQFF. For the CDR3, the DNA is TGTGCCAGCAGCTTTGATTCCAGGAAAGAGAATGAGCAGTTCTTC.

The chain uses TRBV5-1 and TRBJ2-5, with D possibly called TRBD1 or TRBD2 (5 bases each). The germline V and J ends were trimmed by 1 base and 1 base, with 11 bases remaining between them. Germline-derived CDR1 and CDR2 are SGHRS and YFSETQ. The CDR3 is made up of 15 amino acids. CDR3 sequence (DNA): TGCGCCAGCAGCTTGAATGGGGGTGGCCAAGAGACCCAGTACTTC. It specifies CASSLNGGGQETQYF.